The 14 T cell receptor beta chains reported below all come from one sample, sequenced in a study of blood T cells in healthy people across ages. A second PCR of 7 to 11 cycles used a sample-barcoded 5' primer and a J-beta primer mix. TCRdb reprocessed the 5' RACE reads with MiXCR, giving one entry per CDR3 protein. The sample holds around 1,800,000 distinct CDR3 sequences, roughly 43% seen once. The sequenced sample was blood. The receptors shown here come from a human donor in good health.

This clonotype has a handful of counts. V is TRBV25-1 and J is TRBJ2-5, with D maybe TRBD1 (6 bases). Germline CDR1 reads MGHDK; CDR2 reads SYGVNS. The V gene lost 4 bases and the J gene lost 5 bases, with 17 bases spanning the gap. The CDR3 extends over 15 amino acids. CDR3 nucleotides: TGTGCCAGCAGTGGATACAGGGAGATTAGCGAGACCCAGTACTTC. Translation gives CASSGYREISETQYF.

This clonotype was counted only a few times. V and J are TRBV6-2 or TRBV6-3 and TRBJ2-7; no definite D call. The CDR3 totals 11 residues. The germline V gene has CDR1 MNHEY and CDR2 SVGEGT. Trimming shortened V by 7 bases and J by 6 bases, and 10 bases separated the two germline ends. CDR3 loop: CASTQSREQYF. The CDR3 DNA reads TGTGCCAGCACTCAATCCCGCGAGCAGTACTTC.

This clonotype appeared a few times. The chain carries TRBV4-3 and TRBJ2-1; D is perhaps TRBD2 (6 bases). Trimming removed 4 bases from V and 7 bases from J, with 20 bases in between. Germline CDR1 is LGHNA and CDR2 is YSLEER. The CDR3 is 16 residues long. As DNA, the CDR3 is TGCGCCAGCAGCCTCCACGGGGGACCCGGTATGAATGAGCAGTTCTTC. The encoded protein is CASSLHGGPGMNEQFF.

This clonotype was seen a few times. The CDR3 reads CSASTDSLNEKLFF. The CDR3 DNA follows: TGCAGTGCTTCCACCGACAGTTTGAACGAAAAACTGTTTTTT. The J gene is TRBJ1-4, the V gene TRBV20-1, with a tentative D call TRBD1 (5 bases). This CDR3 has 14 residues. Germline-derived CDR1 and CDR2 are DFQATT and SNEGSKA (reference sequence). Trimming took 5 bases from V and 8 from J, leaving 18 bases between them.

This clonotype was counted between two and nine times. This sequence joins TRBV6-1 and TRBJ2-1; perhaps TRBD1 as D (5 bases). Trimming left V 4 bases short and J 0 bases short, with 10 bases between. The CDR3 totals 15 residues. CDR1 and CDR2 from the germline V gene are MNHNS and SASEGT. Here the CDR3 DNA reads TGTGCCAGCAGTGTACAGGTCAGCTCCTACAATGAGCAGTTCTTC. It is translated as CASSVQVSSYNEQFF.

This clonotype has at least ten counts. J is TRBJ1-2 and V is TRBV12-3 or TRBV12-4, with 8 bases matching TRBD1. The CDR3 is made up of 13 amino acids. V was clipped by 1 base and J by 8 bases; unmatched bases: 3. This CDR3 is CASSLGTGFGYTF. The CDR3 bases are TGTGCCAGCAGTTTAGGGACAGGGTTCGGCTACACCTTC.

The chain recombines TRBV20-1 with TRBJ2-1, with a possible D match to TRBD2 (5 bases). Between the trimmed V and J ends, which lost 2 bases and 6 bases, there was a span of 11 bases. Germline-derived CDR1 and CDR2 are DFQATT and SNEGSKA (reference sequence). The CDR3 is 13 residues long. The CDR3 here is CSARLAAGNEQFF. The CDR3 region has the DNA TGCAGTGCTAGACTAGCCGCCGGCAATGAGCAGTTCTTC.

V gene TRBV24-1 combines with J gene TRBJ2-6, with D unclear. This CDR3 region has 15 residues. The germline V and J ends were trimmed by 6 bases and 0 bases, with 8 bases remaining between them. The germline gives CDR1 KGHDR, CDR2 SFDVKD. CDR3 in DNA: TGTGCCACCAGTAAGGGCAACTCTGGGGCCAACGTCCTGACTTTC. This codes for CATSKGNSGANVLTF.

The chain links TRBV2 to TRBJ2-4; possibly TRBD2 for D (6 bases). V lost 0 bases, J lost 13 bases, and 16 bases lay in between. Per germline, CDR1 SNHLY and CDR2 FYNNEI. The length of the CDR3 is 14 residues. The CDR3 coding sequence is TGTGCCAGCAGTGAAGCGAGGGTTTGGAGGGAGCAGTACTTC. Translation: CASSEARVWREQYF. The full variable domain, in which reference TRBV2 and TRBJ2-4 provide the parts outside the CDR3, is EPEVTQTPSHQVTQMGQEVILRCVPISNHLYFYWYRQILGQKVEFLVSFYNNEISEKSEIFDDQFSVERPDGSNFTLKIRSTKLEDSAMYFCASSEARVWREQYFGAGTRLSVL.

CDR3 coding DNA: TGCGCCAGCAAGGCCCCTGGCTACACCTTC. Its protein is CASKAPGYTF. The chain joins TRBV5-1 to TRBJ1-2, with no clear D. Germline CDR1 and CDR2: SGHRS and YFSETQ. V was shortened by 6 bases and J by 7 bases, with 7 bases between the two germline ends. The CDR3 extends over 10 amino acids.

Regarding this clonotype: One junction end disagrees with the germline gene, perhaps due to a read error. This rearrangement joins TRBV6-5 to TRBJ2-5; TRBD1 agrees at 8 bases. The CDR3 length is 14 residues. Germline V gene data show CDR1 as MNHEY and CDR2 as SVGAGI. For the CDR3, the DNA is TGCGCCAGCACTAAGGACAGGGAACAAGAGACCCAGTACTTC. Encoded protein: CASTKDREQETQYF.

This chain joins TRBV4-2 and TRBJ2-1; 13 nucleotides match TRBD2. The CDR3 has 18 residues. The ends lost 0 bases at V and 7 bases at J; junction bases unmatched: 9. The V gene's germline CDR1 is LGHNA and CDR2 YNFKEQ. CDR3 coding DNA: TGTGCCAGCAGCCAAGAACTAGCGGGGGGGGCCGGGAAAAATGAGCAGTTCTTC. As protein: CASSQELAGGAGKNEQFF.

This clonotype was counted a few times. J is TRBJ2-1 and V is TRBV9; D is perhaps TRBD2 (5 bases). Germline loops: CDR1 SGDLS, CDR2 YYNGEE. The CDR3 covers 13 residues. Trimming shortened V by 0 bases and J by 9 bases, and 10 bases separated the two germline ends. Here the CDR3 reads CASSVVGNPEQFF. The DNA for the CDR3 is TGTGCCAGCAGCGTAGTCGGGAACCCTGAGCAGTTCTTC.

This clonotype appeared a few times. This chain uses TRBV4-2 with TRBJ2-3; D is ambiguous. The V gene's germline CDR1 is LGHNA and CDR2 YNFKEQ. The CDR3 is 17 residues long. Trimming took off 4 bases at V and 4 bases at J, with 21 bases between the two ends. Here the CDR3 reads CASSPPEARRIPDTQYF. DNA of the CDR3: TGTGCCAGCAGCCCGCCTGAGGCGCGAAGGATACCAGATACGCAGTATTTT.